Following are 5 T cell receptor beta chains from one sample sequenced in a study of cytomegalovirus exposure and HLA in healthy donors. The primer mix had 60 Vbeta and 13 Jbeta primers. Assay used: immunoSEQ multiplex PCR; TCRdb lists only in-frame clones, some missing. The sample includes over 200,000 clones, 82% of them seen just once. The sequenced sample consisted of PBMCs. Receptors were obtained from a woman aged 40 to 50 in good health and CMV-seronegative.

This chain joins TRBV30 and TRBJ1-2, with D unresolved. Germline lookup yields CDR1 GTSNPN and CDR2 SVGIG (reference sequence). The CDR3 is 13 residues long. The CDR3 here is CVCAASSGYGYTF. CDR3 DNA: TGTGTCTGCGCGGCGTCTTCGGGATATGGCTACACCTTC.

The chain combines TRBV19 with TRBJ1-6; the match to TRBD1 covers 8 bases. The CDR3 covers 15 residues. The V segment lost 3 bases and the J segment 10 bases; nucleotides outside the gene matches: 8. CDR1 is LNHDA and CDR2 is SQIVND in the germline V gene (reference sequence). The chain's CDR3 is CASSMETGVGSPLHF. The CDR3 region has the DNA TGTGCCAGTAGTATGGAGACAGGGGTGGGATCACCCCTCCACTTT.

This clone was seen more than once but under ten times. The rearrangement links TRBV2 to TRBJ2-7, with a weak D call TRBD1 (5 bases). CDR3 length: 13 residues. Germline CDR1 SNHLY, CDR2 FYNNEI. V lost 6 bases and J lost 5, with 14 bases in between. The CDR3 sequence: CASRFSKGNEQYF. CDR3 nucleotides: TGTGCCAGCAGGTTCAGCAAGGGGAACGAGCAGTACTTC. The whole variable domain, remainder taken from reference TRBV2 and TRBJ2-7, is EPEVTQTPSHQVTQMGQEVILRCVPISNHLYFYWYRQILGQKVEFLVSFYNNEISEKSEIFDDQFSVERPDGSNFTLKIRSTKLEDSAMYFCASRFSKGNEQYFGPGTRLTVT.

The genes are TRBV4-2 and TRBJ2-5; 14 nucleotides match TRBD2. Germline-derived CDR1 and CDR2 are LGHNA and YNFKEQ. CDR3 size: 16 residues. J gave up 5 bases and V 4 bases, and 6 bases lay outside the gene matches. For the CDR3, the DNA is TGTGCCAGCAGCCCTAGACTAGCGGGGGGGCCGGAGACCCAGTACTTC. It translates to CASSPRLAGGPETQYF.

CDR3 loop: CASSLRQGWGYTF. The CDR3 DNA reads as TGTGCCAGCAGTTTACGACAGGGTTGGGGCTACACCTTC. This chain uses TRBV27 with TRBJ1-2; 7 bases agree with TRBD1. Germline CDR1 and CDR2: MNHEY and SMNVEV (reference sequence). The CDR3 covers 13 residues. The junction had 5 bases not matched to a gene; V was cut back by 2 bases and J by 8 bases.